Included here is one TCR beta chain sequence, with context. This CDR3 region has 13 residues. Per germline, CDR1 LGHDT and CDR2 YNNKEL (reference sequence). V lost 4 bases and J lost 7; bases outside the gene matches: 5. This entry is derived from a study of blood T cell repertoires in COVID-19. Study in general: The origin of the acute and convalescent COVID-19 samples was the United States, Italy and Spain.

Study processing details: It was from reference gene primer amplification that nucleated cell counts were estimated. TCRdb's table, derived via immunoSEQ multiplex PCR, lists solely in-frame clones and lacks some. V, J and clone size are those of that table, while D and trimming were read from the DNA. The sample holds about 240,000 clones; around 90% are singletons and the top ten take over 0.8%. This chain joins TRBV3-1 (or the pseudogene TRBV3-2) and TRBJ2-7; 9 bases fit TRBD1. Sequences were obtained from peripheral blood. The sequence was obtained from a man aged 25 to 40 with COVID-19, enrolled during active disease. As DNA, the CDR3 is TGTGCCAGCAGCCGACGACAGGGGGGGGAGCAGTACTTC. Its translation is CASSRRQGGEQYF.